One TCR beta chain is described in this entry. Germline CDR1 and CDR2: SNHLY and FYNNEI. Trimming stripped 7 bases from V and 0 bases from J, with 12 bases between. The CDR3 consists of 15 residues. Participants reported their clinical history, and cohort assignment relied on those reports. The data were obtained in a study of blood T cell repertoires in COVID-19. Study details: Samples representing acute and convalescent COVID-19 were sourced from the United States, Italy and Spain. PBMCs, B-cell-depleted T cells, or T cells were the source of the cDNA or gDNA that made up the material.

As processed by the authors: The assay estimated nucleated cells by amplifying reference gene primers. This table comes from immunoSEQ multiplex PCR, and its TCRdb copy is limited to in-frame clones, with some not included. V, J and clone size derive from that table, while D and trimming were established from the DNA sequence. The table lists roughly 230,000 clones, approximately 85% of them singletons. The V and J genes are TRBV2 and TRBJ1-4; D is undetermined. This clonotype originated in a woman aged 50 to 60 who had been exposed to COVID-19. Sequenced: PBMCs or T cells enriched from blood (not recorded which). CDR3 bases: TGTGCCAGCATTCCCTGGTCGGCAACTAATGAAAAACTGTTTTTT. This encodes CASIPWSATNEKLFF.